This T cell receptor (beta chain) was profiled in a study of blood T cell repertoires in COVID-19. Overall study context: PBMCs, B-cell-depleted T cells, or T cells provided the cDNA or gDNA that made up the material.

TCRdb keeps only in-frame clones here, not all; method: immunoSEQ multiplex PCR. The table shows around 110,000 clones, with about 91% occurring only once. The sample was peripheral blood. The clonotype was recovered from a man aged 50-60 years with active or convalescent COVID-19.

The CDR3 sequence is CASSIARGGGNEQFF. The CDR3, as DNA: TGTGCCAGTAGTATAGCAAGGGGCGGGGGCAATGAGCAGTTCTTC. V usage is TRBV19 and J usage is TRBJ2-1; 7 bases line up with TRBD2. Germline V gene sequence: CDR1 LNHDA, CDR2 SQIVND (reference sequence). Trimming cost V 1 base and J 6 bases; bases outside gene matches: 6. The CDR3 consists of 15 residues.